The T cell receptor (beta chain) described here comes from a study of blood T cells in healthy people across ages. This clonotype appeared a few times. A second PCR, run for about 7 to 11 cycles, used a sample-barcoded 5' primer plus a J-beta primer mix. In TCRdb, the 5' RACE reads were re-called with MiXCR into one record per CDR3 protein. This sample has 800,000 or so distinct CDR3 sequences, with roughly 25% found just once. Trimming removed 2 bases at V and 1 base at J, with 13 bases between. CDR1 is SGDLS, CDR2 YYNGEE, per germline. The CDR3 has 15 amino acids. Total RNA, at least 6 micrograms per sample, was extracted from PBMCs. The data were also submitted as part of a second study, on T cells of mothers and their children.

The chain has TRBV9 and TRBJ2-7; D remains ambiguous. The sequenced sample was blood. The clonotype was recovered from a boy between 10 and 17 years old in good health. DNA of the CDR3: TGTGCCAGCAGCGTTGGAGACGGCGATTCCTACGAGCAGTACTTC. Protein product: CASSVGDGDSYEQYF. The full variable domain, in which reference TRBV9 and TRBJ2-7 provide the parts outside the CDR3, is DSGVTQTPKHLITATGQRVTLRCSPRSGDLSVYWYQQSLDQGLQFLIQYYNGEERAKGNILERFSAQQFPDLHSELNLSSLELGDSALYFCASSVGDGDSYEQYFGPGTRLTVT.